This entry features one T cell receptor (beta chain) sequence. Caucasian, healthy and from Russia, the donors were aged between about 6 and 90. CDR3 size: 15 residues. The germline gives CDR1 MNHEY, CDR2 SMNVEV (reference sequence). The V gene end was trimmed by 4 bases and the J gene end by 10 bases; junction bases not matched to a gene: 7. The data originate from a study of blood T cells in healthy people across ages. Primed by a sample-barcoded 5' primer and a J-beta primer mix, a second PCR proceeded for roughly 7 to 12 cycles. Sequencing recovered at least 2.5 million CDR3-containing paired-end reads from each sample. TCRdb re-derived calls from the 5' RACE reads in MiXCR, one entry per CDR3 protein. The data contain 850,000 or so distinct CDR3 sequences, 29% of them singletons.

This sequence was found in a woman of 80 years or more in good health. The specimen sequenced was blood. The gene calls are TRBV27 and TRBJ1-6; 10 nucleotides line up with TRBD1. CDR3 bases: TGTGCCAGCAGTTCCGGGACAGGGGCAGGGTCACCCCTCCACTTT. The encoded protein is CASSSGTGAGSPLHF.